These 27 T cell receptor beta chains originate from one sample sequenced in a study of T cells in Graves' hyperthyroidism and ophthalmopathy. There were TCR beta CDR3 regions amplified from RNA transcripts. The HTBI set primed first-round TCR CDR3 RT-PCR. TCRdb itself ran the multiplex PCR reads through MiXCR, one entry per CDR3 protein. Of about 460,000 distinct CDR3 sequences listed, around a fifth were seen once; the top ten hold around 50%. The sequenced sample consisted of blood. These receptors all stem from a woman aged 70-85 years with Graves' ophthalmopathy.

This clonotype was found many times. V gene TRBV20-1 combines with J gene TRBJ1-5; possible D gene TRBD1, 5 bases. Trimming cost V 3 bases and J 3 bases, with 15 bases left between them. The CDR3 loop spans 15 amino acids. Per germline, CDR1 DFQATT and CDR2 SNEGSKA (reference sequence). The CDR3 is CSASRGQGDNQPQHF. The CDR3 nucleotides read TGCAGTGCTAGTCGAGGGCAGGGTGACAATCAGCCCCAGCATTTT.

This clonotype was found once. CDR3 region: CASSRGSRLNEQFF. CDR3 coding DNA: TGTGCTAGCTCAAGAGGGAGCCGACTCAATGAGCAGTTCTTC. The rearrangement joins TRBV12-5 to TRBJ2-1, with D possibly being TRBD2 (5 bases). Per germline, CDR1 LGHNT and CDR2 FRNRAP. The CDR3 extends over 14 amino acids. V was pared by 9 bases and J by 6 bases, with 18 bases between.

This clonotype occurred many times. V gene TRBV6-2 or TRBV6-3 combines with J gene TRBJ1-2; D not certain. The CDR3 length is 14 residues. Germline V lookup: CDR1 MNHEY, CDR2 SVGEGT. V lost 0 bases and J lost 7, with 12 bases in between. The CDR3 DNA sequence: TGTGCCAGCAGTTACTCGGACTGGCTCGCTGGCTACACCTTC. Amino acid sequence: CASSYSDWLAGYTF.

This clonotype was seen at least ten times. The J gene is TRBJ2-7, the V gene TRBV3-1; D is undetermined. Germline V gene lookup returns CDR1 LGHDT and CDR2 YNNKEL (reference sequence). V shed 3 bases and J shed 5 bases, with 11 bases lying between them. CDR3 length: 13 residues. Written as DNA, the CDR3 is TGTGCCAGCAGCCAGCCTTATACCCACGAGCAGTACTTC. Translation gives CASSQPYTHEQYF.

This clonotype was counted only a few times. The chain recombines TRBV6-2 or TRBV6-3 with TRBJ2-2; D gene ambiguous. Germline loops: CDR1 MNHEY, CDR2 SVGEGT. This CDR3 region has 15 residues. Trimming took off 0 bases at V and 2 bases at J, with 7 bases between the two ends. The CDR3 DNA follows: TGTGCCAGCAGTTACTCCACGACTAACACCGGGGAGCTGTTTTTT. Translation gives CASSYSTTNTGELFF.

This clonotype was counted only a few times. The chain employs TRBV5-4 and TRBJ2-1; 13 nucleotides match TRBD2. This CDR3 has 18 residues. CDR1 SGHNT and CDR2 YYREEE come from the germline V gene (reference sequence). V shed 3 bases and J 0 bases; nucleotides not matched to a gene: 6. CDR3 sequence: CASSSGTSGTSSYNEQFF. As DNA, the CDR3 is TGTGCCAGCAGCTCCGGGACTAGCGGGACTAGCTCCTACAATGAGCAGTTCTTC.

This clonotype was seen at least ten times. The chain recombines TRBV11-3 with TRBJ2-3, with TRBD2 matching 11 bases. The germline CDR1 and CDR2 sequences are SGHNT and YENEEA. J was trimmed by 0 bases and V by 4 bases; bases with no gene match: 9. The CDR3 covers 18 residues. CDR3 residues: CASSSSGTSGSSTDTQYF. In DNA form, the CDR3 reads TGTGCCAGCAGCTCCTCCGGGACTAGCGGTTCTAGCACAGATACGCAGTATTTT.

The rearrangement links TRBV7-9 to TRBJ1-1, with TRBD1 matching over 11 bases. Germline V CDR1 and CDR2: SEHNR, FQNEAQ (reference sequence). With V trimmed by 4 bases and J by 5 bases, 15 bases remained unmatched. This CDR3 contains 18 residues. The DNA of the CDR3 is TGTGCCAGCAGCTCTAGCCCACTCGCCGGGACAGGGGGGACTGAAGCTTTCTTT. This sequence encodes CASSSSPLAGTGGTEAFF.

This clonotype was counted ten times or more. The V call is TRBV7-9, the J call TRBJ1-2; weak D call: TRBD1 (5 bases). The ends were cut back, 5 bases at V and 7 bases at J, with 20 bases in the middle. The CDR3 sequence is 15 residues long. Germline V lookup: CDR1 SEHNR, CDR2 FQNEAQ (reference sequence). The CDR3 here is CASSSSGTTGGGYTF. CDR3 nucleotide sequence: TGTGCCAGCAGCAGCTCCGGGACGACGGGCGGTGGCTACACCTTC.

This clonotype was picked up a small number of times. The chain uses TRBV27 and TRBJ1-2; the match to TRBD1 covers 7 bases. The V segment lost 4 bases and the J segment 4 bases; nucleotides outside the gene matches: 9. Per the germline V gene, CDR1 is MNHEY and CDR2 is SMNVEV (reference sequence). This CDR3 comprises 15 residues. CDR3 protein: CASSSRQGISYGYTF. DNA for the CDR3: TGTGCCAGCAGTTCTAGACAGGGCATTAGCTATGGCTACACCTTC.

This clonotype was seen at least ten times. This chain uses TRBV20-1 with TRBJ2-1; 8 bases agree with TRBD2. CDR1 is DFQATT and CDR2 is SNEGSKA in the germline V gene (reference sequence). There are 15 residues in the CDR3. J gave up 8 bases and V 5 bases, and 14 bases lay outside the gene matches. The CDR3 loop is CSAPPDGRAGHEQFF. Here the CDR3 DNA reads TGCAGTGCTCCGCCGGACGGGAGGGCCGGTCATGAGCAGTTCTTC.

The J gene is TRBJ1-4, the V gene TRBV19; no reliable D call. V was clipped by 6 bases and J by 4 bases, with 15 bases between them. CDR1 is LNHDA and CDR2 is SQIVND in the germline V gene (reference sequence). This CDR3 is 15 amino acids long. The CDR3 DNA follows: TGTGCCAGTAGCAAGTCCACAGTTCTTAATGAAAAACTGTTTTTT. It translates to CASSKSTVLNEKLFF.

The chain combines TRBV30 with TRBJ1-3; D remains ambiguous. The CDR3 has 11 amino acids. From germline, CDR1 is GTSNPN and CDR2 SVGIG (reference sequence). Trimming took off 4 bases at V and 6 bases at J, with 7 bases between the two ends. The CDR3 DNA follows: TGTGCCTGGACTCTGGCAAACACCATATATTTT. It codes for CAWTLANTIYF.

The chain uses TRBV7-3 and TRBJ2-1; 9 positions agree with TRBD2. The germline gives CDR1 SGHTA, CDR2 FQGTGA. CDR3 length: 14 amino acids. Unmatched junction bases numbered 5, after V lost 2 bases and J lost 9 bases. CDR3 sequence reads: CASSLEGLAGEQFF. The CDR3 nucleotides read TGTGCCAGCAGCTTAGAGGGACTAGCAGGTGAGCAGTTCTTC.

This clonotype appeared many times. V gene TRBV20-1 combines with J gene TRBJ1-2, with unresolved D. CDR3 length: 12 residues. Germline CDR1 DFQATT, CDR2 SNEGSKA (reference sequence). The V and J ends lost 3 bases and 4 bases respectively, with 9 bases between them. The chain's CDR3 is CSARERAYGYTF. CDR3 DNA sequence: TGCAGTGCTAGGGAACGGGCCTATGGCTACACCTTC.

V and J are TRBV2 and TRBJ1-5, with TRBD1 matching over 9 bases. The V gene's germline CDR1 is SNHLY and CDR2 FYNNEI. V lost 6 bases to trimming and J lost 1 base; unmatched junction nucleotides: 7. The CDR3 covers 16 residues. CDR3 in amino acids: CASRSTGGASNQPQHF. CDR3 in DNA: TGTGCCAGCAGAAGTACAGGGGGCGCGAGCAATCAGCCCCAGCATTTT.

The chain couples TRBV19 to TRBJ1-4; D gene unclear. Trimming removed 4 bases from V and 8 bases from J, with 11 bases in between. The CDR3 sequence is 13 residues long. Germline V CDR1 and CDR2: LNHDA, SQIVND (reference sequence). The CDR3 DNA reads as TGTGCCAGTAGTACGGGAGCCGGGGAAAAACTGTTTTTT. Translating gives CASSTGAGEKLFF.

The chain uses TRBV7-9 and TRBJ2-5, with D possibly matching TRBD1 (6 bases). The V end lost 3 bases, the J end lost 5 bases, and 22 bases lay between the germline ends. The CDR3 loop spans 17 amino acids. Germline loops: CDR1 SEHNR, CDR2 FQNEAQ (reference sequence). CDR3 loop: CASSFVAWDGRGETQYF. CDR3 nucleotide sequence: TGTGCCAGCAGCTTTGTAGCCTGGGACGGCAGGGGTGAGACCCAGTACTTC.

This clonotype was detected many times. The chain uses TRBV12-3 or TRBV12-4 and TRBJ2-3, with 7 bases identical to TRBD1. V was pared by 6 bases and J by 1 base, with 4 bases of the junction left unmatched. There are 14 residues in the CDR3. CDR3 region: CASSWGTGTDTQYF. The CDR3, as DNA: TGTGCCAGCAGCTGGGGGACAGGCACAGATACGCAGTATTTT.

This clonotype was seen many times. The genes are TRBV7-8 and TRBJ1-1; D may be TRBD1 (5 bases). The CDR3 totals 15 residues. Germline loops: CDR1 SGHVS, CDR2 FQNEAQ. The germline V and J ends were trimmed by 5 bases and 1 base, with 14 bases remaining between them. The CDR3 DNA follows: TGTGCCAGCAGCCCCCGACAGAGACCGAACACTGAAGCTTTCTTT. Translated, it gives CASSPRQRPNTEAFF. The complete variable domain, with remaining parts taken from reference TRBV7-8 and TRBJ1-1, reads GAGVSQSPRYKVAKRGQDVALRCDPISGHVSLFWYQQALGQGPEFLTYFQNEAQLDKSGLPSDRFFAERPEGSVSTLKIQRTQQEDSAVYLCASSPRQRPNTEAFFGQGTRLTVV.

There are a few counts of this clonotype. A single base separates this from a much larger clone, so it may be a read error. The chain combines TRBV6-1 with TRBJ1-3, with unresolved D. The V gene lost 6 bases and the J gene lost 0 bases, with 3 bases spanning the gap. CDR1 MNHNS and CDR2 SASEGT come from the germline V gene. This CDR3 is 12 amino acids long. CDR3 sequence: CASSISGNTIYF. Here the CDR3 DNA reads TGTGCCAGCAGCATCTCTGGAAACACCATATATTTT.

This clonotype was seen many times. The chain recombines TRBV6-2 or TRBV6-3 with TRBJ1-1; D unresolved. The CDR3 is 11 amino acids. Germline values: CDR1 MNHEY, CDR2 SVGEGT. V lost 5 bases and J 4 bases, leaving 5 bases between the germline ends. The CDR3 protein is CASSRATEAFF. CDR3 coding DNA: TGTGCCAGCAGTCGCGCCACTGAAGCTTTCTTT.

This clonotype was seen at least ten times. The chain carries TRBV7-2 and TRBJ1-2; weak D call: TRBD1 (6 bases). This CDR3 is built from 13 residues. Germline assignment: CDR1 SGHTA and CDR2 FQGNSA. Trimming shortened V by 1 base and J by 7 bases, and 10 bases separated the two germline ends. This CDR3 is CASSLGGPGGYTF. CDR3 nucleotide sequence: TGTGCCAGCAGCTTAGGGGGGCCCGGTGGCTACACCTTC.

This rearrangement joins TRBV6-5 to TRBJ2-2, with 7 nucleotides matching TRBD1. CDR3 length: 16 residues. CDR1 and CDR2 from the germline V gene are MNHEY and SVGAGI. V was clipped by 6 bases and J by 6 bases; unmatched bases: 13. The CDR3 sequence is CASSKAGTGESGELFF. The DNA for the CDR3 is TGTGCCAGCAGCAAGGCCGGAACAGGGGAATCCGGGGAGCTGTTTTTT.

This clonotype occurred a few times. The chain combines TRBV7-2 with TRBJ1-6; no reliable D call. V lost 2 bases and J 9 bases, leaving 11 bases between the germline ends. Germline-derived CDR1 and CDR2 are SGHTA and FQGNSA. The CDR3 loop spans 14 amino acids. The CDR3 is CASSLQEVSSPLHF. CDR3 in DNA: TGTGCCAGCAGCTTACAAGAGGTCTCTTCACCCCTCCACTTT.

This clonotype was detected ten times or more. The chain couples TRBV28 to TRBJ2-7, with TRBD2 identical over 10 bases. The CDR3 is made up of 14 amino acids. After removal of 6 bases from V and 9 bases from J, the junction contained 11 bases not matched to a gene. In germline, CDR1 is MDHEN, CDR2 SYDVKM. CDR3 nucleotides: TGTGCCAGCAGACCTCTAGCGGGAGCTTCTGGGCAGTACTTC. Translation: CASRPLAGASGQYF.

The chain uses TRBV10-3 and TRBJ2-3; D remains ambiguous. CDR1 and CDR2 (germline): ENHRY, SYGVKD. V was clipped by 0 bases and J by 0 bases, with 10 bases between them. The CDR3 is 16 residues long. As DNA, the CDR3 is TGTGCCATCAGTGAGTCCATCCAGATCAGCACAGATACGCAGTATTTT. It translates to CAISESIQISTDTQYF.